Each of the 19 T cell receptor beta chains below was sequenced from the same sample in a study of molecular identifiers for immune sequencing clone quantification. TCRdb reprocessed the PCR reads via MiXCR and lists one record per CDR3 protein. Counted here are about 63,000 distinct CDR3 sequences, about 19% occurring once; the ten biggest clones make up about 1.5%. Sequenced: naive CD8+ T cells from blood, with Jurkat cell RNA spiked in. The sample's subset: FACS-sorted CD8+CD4-CCR7+CD45RA+ naive T cells. The source is a human donor in good health. Some libraries in this study had Jurkat cell RNA spiked in.

In the case of this clonotype: Its ends do not fully match the called genes, so a read error is possible. This chain links TRBV4-1 with TRBJ2-4, with 8 bases identical to TRBD2. CDR3 size: 18 residues. Germline CDR1 and CDR2: MGHRA and YSYEKL. The CDR3 loop is CTSSQAPLAGLAKNIQYF. CDR3 in DNA: TGCACCAGCAGCCAAGCCCCTTTAGCGGGACTAGCCAAAAACATTCAGTACTTC.

This clonotype occurred many times. The chain recombines TRBV4-1 with TRBJ2-7; TRBD2 agrees at 8 bases. This CDR3 has 17 residues. Trimming removed 0 bases from V and 3 bases from J; junction bases left unmatched: 10. CDR1 and CDR2 (germline): MGHRA, YSYEKL. The CDR3 DNA is TGCGCCAGCAGCCAAGATCGGGGGGGGCCTATAAGCTACGAGCAGTACTTC. Translating gives CASSQDRGGPISYEQYF.

This clonotype was counted at least ten times. The CDR3 loop reads CATNMDPREGPRTQYF. CDR3 DNA sequence: TGTGCCACCAACATGGACCCGCGGGAGGGCCCGCGCACGCAGTATTTT. The chain is built from TRBV28 and TRBJ2-3, with 9 bases lining up with TRBD2. Looked up from germline, CDR1 is MDHEN and CDR2 is SYDVKM. V was clipped by 10 bases and J by 9 bases; unmatched bases: 20. The CDR3 loop spans 16 amino acids.

Concerning this clonotype itself: A much larger clone is a single base away; this may be a read error. The J gene is TRBJ2-4, the V gene TRBV29-1, with D perhaps being TRBD1 or TRBD2 (5 bases each). The CDR3 runs 12 residues. Germline CDR1 SQVTM, CDR2 ANQGSEA. The CDR3 here is CSVGGRSGIRYF. For the CDR3, the DNA is TGCAGCGTTGGGGGACGGTCAGGGATTCGGTACTTC.

Many counts were recorded for this clonotype. This chain links TRBV10-3 with TRBJ2-7; D is ambiguous. The ends were cut back, 3 bases at V and 4 bases at J, with 7 bases in the middle. In germline, CDR1 is ENHRY, CDR2 SYGVKD. There are 12 residues in the CDR3. The CDR3: CAISEDPYEQYF. The CDR3, as DNA: TGTGCCATCAGTGAAGACCCATACGAGCAGTACTTC.

This clonotype was observed many times. This chain links TRBV30 with TRBJ2-5; 7 bases agree with TRBD1. Germline-derived CDR1 and CDR2 are GTSNPN and SVGIG (reference sequence). With 1 base clipped from V and 0 bases from J, the junction kept 8 bases outside the gene matches. This CDR3 is 16 amino acids long. The chain's CDR3 is CAWSGLGQPYQETQYF. The CDR3 DNA sequence: TGTGCCTGGAGTGGATTGGGACAGCCATACCAAGAGACCCAGTACTTC.

This clonotype occurred many times. V gene TRBV11-1 combines with J gene TRBJ2-7, with a possible D match to TRBD2 (5 bases). Per germline, CDR1 SGHAT and CDR2 FQDESV (reference sequence). Trimming removed 7 bases at V and 5 bases at J, with 12 bases between. There are 12 residues in the CDR3. CDR3 bases: TGTGCCAGCACCCTTGGAGGTGACGAGCAGTACTTC. Encoded protein: CASTLGGDEQYF.

The genes are TRBV27 and TRBJ2-1; D may match TRBD1 or TRBD2 (6 bases each). CDR3 size: 19 residues. V lost 2 bases and J lost 6, with 26 bases in between. CDR1 MNHEY and CDR2 SMNVEV come from the germline V gene (reference sequence). In nucleotides, the CDR3 is TGTGCCAGCAGTTTAGAGGGGGGTACAGGTGAAGGGATCGGCAATGAGCAGTTCTTC. This encodes CASSLEGGTGEGIGNEQFF.

In regard to this clonotype: This may stem from a read error, because a much larger clone lies one nucleotide away. This chain joins TRBV20-1 and TRBJ2-7; 8 bases agree with TRBD1. Germline V CDR1 and CDR2: DFQATT, SNEGSKA (reference sequence). The ends lost 3 bases at V and 9 bases at J; junction bases unmatched: 10. The length of the CDR3 is 13 residues. The CDR3 nucleotides are TGCAGTGCTAGTTGGGACAGGTCTTCCGGGCAGTACTTC. Encoded protein: CSASWDRSSGQYF.

In its sample, this clonotype was seen many times. The CDR3 sequence is CASSVVSSGSDEQYF. CDR3 bases: TGTGCCAGCAGCGTAGTTTCGAGCGGGAGCGACGAGCAGTACTTC. The rearrangement joins TRBV9 to TRBJ2-7; 8 positions agree with TRBD2. Germline CDR1 is SGDLS and CDR2 is YYNGEE. The CDR3 spans 15 residues. The trim removed 0 bases at V and 5 bases at J, leaving 7 bases unmatched.

This clonotype showed up many times. The chain uses TRBV13 and TRBJ2-3; 12 bases line up with TRBD2. This CDR3 has 14 residues. Germline V gene data show CDR1 as PRHDT and CDR2 as FYEKMQ (reference sequence). J gave up 5 bases and V 5 bases, and 2 bases lay outside the gene matches. In DNA form, the CDR3 reads TGTGCCAGCAGCCAGGGACTAGCGGGAGATACGCAGTATTTT. Amino acids: CASSQGLAGDTQYF.

Details on this clonotype: This may be a read error, as it is one base from a much larger clone. This chain joins TRBV5-1 and TRBJ2-7, with 13 bases identical to TRBD2. CDR1 is SGHRS and CDR2 is YFSETQ in the germline V gene. CDR3 length equals 15 residues. This CDR3 reads CASSKGTSGNYELYF. The CDR3 coding sequence is TGCGCCAGCAGCAAAGGGACTAGCGGGAACTACGAGCTGTACTTC.

This clonotype showed up many times. The rearrangement links TRBV24-1 to TRBJ2-5; the D is unclear. V was shortened by 6 bases and J by 2 bases, with 9 bases between the two germline ends. Germline CDR1 and CDR2: KGHDR and SFDVKD. This CDR3 has 13 residues. This CDR3 is CATSPWEQETQYF. CDR3 coding DNA: TGTGCCACCAGTCCCTGGGAACAAGAGACCCAGTACTTC.

The chain joins TRBV27 to TRBJ2-1, with 11 positions matching TRBD2. V gave up 5 bases and J gave up 3 bases; unmatched junction bases: 6. Germline V gene lookup returns CDR1 MNHEY and CDR2 SMNVEV (reference sequence). This CDR3 is built from 16 residues. In nucleotides, the CDR3 is TGTGCCAGCAGTGGGGGGACTAGCGGAAACTACAATGAGCAGTTCTTC. Translation: CASSGGTSGNYNEQFF.

This clonotype was found many times. The chain recombines TRBV6-1 with TRBJ2-3; 8 bases map to TRBD2. Germline loops: CDR1 MNHNS, CDR2 SASEGT. The CDR3 is 15 amino acids. V lost 7 bases, J lost 6 bases, and 12 bases stayed unmatched. CDR3 protein: CASTLAGGLGDTQYF. Here the CDR3 DNA reads TGTGCCAGCACTCTAGCGGGTGGGCTTGGGGATACGCAGTATTTT.

This clonotype has a count of ten or more. The V gene is TRBV27, the J gene TRBJ2-5; D is possibly TRBD1 (6 bases). V was shortened by 7 bases and J by 3 bases, with 21 bases between the two germline ends. CDR1 is MNHEY, CDR2 SMNVEV, per germline (reference sequence). CDR3 length: 16 amino acids. CDR3 in amino acids: CASTNHVGTLKETQYF. The CDR3 DNA reads as TGTGCCAGCACCAACCATGTAGGGACACTGAAAGAGACCCAGTACTTC.

This chain links TRBV28 with TRBJ1-2, with 9 bases fitting TRBD1. CDR1 is MDHEN, CDR2 SYDVKM, per germline. The CDR3 runs to 15 residues. V gave up 1 base and J gave up 8 bases; unmatched junction bases: 8. The CDR3 reads CASSLSLQGAWGYTF. CDR3 bases: TGTGCCAGCAGTTTATCGTTACAGGGGGCGTGGGGCTACACCTTC.

The V gene is TRBV20-1, the J gene TRBJ2-3; D unclear. V was clipped by 0 bases and J by 0 bases, with 13 bases between them. The CDR3 length is 16 residues. The germline CDR1 and CDR2 sequences are DFQATT and SNEGSKA (reference sequence). CDR3 nucleotides: TGCAGTGCTAGAGATCCCTTCAGCGTAAGCACAGATACGCAGTATTTT. Protein: CSARDPFSVSTDTQYF.

This clonotype was counted ten times or more. In DNA form, the CDR3 reads TGCAGTGCTGCAGGACTAGCGGGAGTGGATGAGCAGTTCTTC. Translated: CSAAGLAGVDEQFF. This chain links TRBV20-1 with TRBJ2-1, with TRBD2 matching over 13 bases. V dropped 5 bases and J dropped 8; count of bases not matched to a gene: 6. The germline CDR1 and CDR2 sequences are DFQATT and SNEGSKA (reference sequence). The CDR3 spans 14 residues.